This T cell receptor (beta chain) was obtained from a study of sequential checkpoint blockade in melanoma. The CDR3 covers 13 residues. Germline CDR1 MDHEN, CDR2 SYDVKM. V lost 3 bases to trimming and J lost 5 bases, with 10 bases between them. Clones were sequenced by immunoSEQ multiplex PCR, and TCRdb holds only the in-frame ones, with some missing. Among about 17,000 clones listed, around two thirds were seen once. The treatment is: randomized to nivolumab then ipilimumab (arm A) or the reverse (arm B). From thawed PBMCs, live CD3+CD8+ cells negative for CD19 and CD56 were sorted. Sample: CD8+ T cells sorted from blood (inferred from file names), taken from a patient given nivolumab and ipilimumab in sequence. The TCR comes from a human donor with melanoma. The rearrangement uses TRBV28 and TRBJ1-2, with a tentative D call TRBD1 (6 bases). The CDR3 nucleotides are TGTGCCAGCAGTTTCGTGACAGGTTATGGCTACACCTTC. Protein: CASSFVTGYGYTF.